This is a list of T cell receptor beta chains from one sample in a study of beta chain features in type 1 diabetes. TCRdb's table, derived via immunoSEQ multiplex PCR, lists solely in-frame clones and lacks some. The repertoire consists of some 250,000 clones, with more than 11% occurring once and the leading ten covering approximately 0.021%. Sequenced: naive CD4+ T cells from blood. These receptors were obtained from a man aged 25-45 years with type 1 diabetes. CDR3s include the opening cysteine and the closing phenylalanine or tryptophan. Fields, in order: V gene, D gene, J gene, clone size, CDR3 protein, CDR3 DNA. A D gene is named only where the DNA matches it firmly. Clone sizes are given selectively: once, few, many, or a class where the clone is expanded.

TRBV29-1	NA	TRBJ1-1	NA	CSVTGGSDTEAFF	TGCAGCGTTACGGGGGGGTCAGACACTGAAGCTTTCTTT
TRBV2	NA	TRBJ1-1	few	CASKPNTEAFF	TGTGCCAGCAAGCCCAACACTGAAGCTTTCTTT
TRBV6-6	NA	TRBJ1-2	few	CASSYVTDYGYTF	TGTGCCAGCAGTTACGTCACAGACTATGGCTACACCTTC
TRBV7-7	NA	TRBJ2-5	NA	CASSPGWQETQYF	TGTGCTAGCAGCCCTGGCTGGCAAGAGACCCAGTACTTC
TRBV30	TRBD1	TRBJ1-2	few	CAWTAGGYGYTF	TGTGCCTGGACCGCAGGGGGCTATGGCTACACCTTC
TRBV18	NA	TRBJ2-4	NA	CASLEAAKNIQYF	TGTGCCAGCTTAGAAGCGGCCAAAAACATTCAGTACTTC
TRBV5-6	NA	TRBJ1-2	NA	CASSSQGWDGYTF	TGTGCCAGCAGCTCTCAGGGTTGGGATGGCTACACCTTC
TRBV27	NA	TRBJ1-1	few	CASRPGPGGNTEAFF	TGTGCCAGCAGACCTGGCCCGGGGGGGAACACTGAAGCTTTCTTT
TRBV30	TRBD1	TRBJ2-3	NA	CAWRTGADTQYF	TGTGCCTGGAGGACAGGGGCAGATACGCAGTATTTT
TRBV5-1	TRBD1	TRBJ2-5	once	CASSLERPGQVLQETQYF	TGCGCCAGCAGCTTGGAACGTCCGGGACAGGTTTTACAAGAGACCCAGTACTTC
TRBV11-1	TRBD2	TRBJ2-1	few	CASRFTPGTSGSDEQFF	TGTGCCAGCCGTTTTACCCCCGGGACTAGCGGGAGCGATGAGCAGTTCTTC
TRBV28	TRBD2	TRBJ2-5	NA	CASSSAGGGDGETQYF	TGTGCCAGCAGCTCCGCGGGCGGGGGGGATGGAGAGACCCAGTACTTC
TRBV30	TRBD2	TRBJ2-1	NA	CAWKLAASYNEQFF	TGTGCCTGGAAACTAGCGGCCTCCTACAATGAGCAGTTCTTC
TRBV6-6	TRBD2	TRBJ2-7	NA	CASRGGGPTYEQYF	TGTGCCAGCAGGGGGGGAGGGCCCACCTACGAGCAGTACTTC
TRBV7-9	NA	TRBJ2-7	few	CASSLEGQGGGEQYF	TGTGCCAGCAGCTTAGAGGGTCAGGGGGGAGGCGAGCAGTACTTC